The 27 T cell receptor beta chains in this list originate from one sample, sequenced in a study of blood T cell repertoires in COVID-19. TCRdb's table, derived via immunoSEQ multiplex PCR, lists solely in-frame clones and lacks some. Seen here are some 250,000 clones, 70% to 90% observed once, and the top ten hold roughly 1.9%. The sequenced sample consisted of peripheral blood. The receptors here all came from a man aged 25-45 years with active or convalescent COVID-19.

For the CDR3, the DNA is TGTGCCAGCAGCCAAGTAGATAGCAATCAGCCCCAGCATTTT. It codes for CASSQVDSNQPQHF. This rearrangement joins TRBV16 to TRBJ1-5; unclear D gene. Germline V gene lookup returns CDR1 KGHSY and CDR2 FQNENV. The ends were cut back, 2 bases at V and 0 bases at J, with 5 bases in the middle. The CDR3 contains 14 residues.

The count of this clone is one. The chain uses TRBV3-1 (or the pseudogene TRBV3-2) and TRBJ2-1; no clear D. CDR1 and CDR2 (germline): LGHDT, YNNKEL (reference sequence). The V end was cut by 0 bases, the J end by 0 bases, with 9 bases between. The CDR3 is 16 residues long. The CDR3 region is CASSQELKSSYNEQFF. The CDR3 DNA reads as TGTGCCAGCAGCCAAGAGTTGAAGAGCTCCTACAATGAGCAGTTCTTC.

The V call is TRBV20-1, the J call TRBJ1-1; D not certain. Germline V CDR1 and CDR2: DFQATT, SNEGSKA (reference sequence). The CDR3 loop spans 11 amino acids. Trimming stripped 6 bases from V and 5 bases from J, with 10 bases between. The CDR3 bases are TGCAGTGCCGTCCCAGAAACTGAAGCTTTCTTT. The encoded protein is CSAVPETEAFF.

V and J are TRBV7-2 and TRBJ1-1; D unresolved. Germline lookup yields CDR1 SGHTA and CDR2 FQGNSA. This CDR3 is 13 amino acids long. V lost 6 bases and J 4 bases, leaving 12 bases between the germline ends. The CDR3, as DNA: TGTGCCAGCAGGTCGATCCGGAGCACTGAAGCTTTCTTT. This encodes CASRSIRSTEAFF.

The V gene is TRBV9, the J gene TRBJ1-4, with 8 bases that match TRBD1. The ends lost 0 bases at V and 7 bases at J; junction bases unmatched: 11. Germline-derived CDR1 and CDR2 are SGDLS and YYNGEE. The CDR3 extends over 17 amino acids. The CDR3, as DNA: TGTGCCAGCAGCGTAGGTCTAGGACAGGGCCTGAGTGAAAAACTGTTTTTT. This sequence encodes CASSVGLGQGLSEKLFF. The full variable domain, completed using reference TRBV9 and TRBJ1-4, is DSGVTQTPKHLITATGQRVTLRCSPRSGDLSVYWYQQSLDQGLQFLIQYYNGEERAKGNILERFSAQQFPDLHSELNLSSLELGDSALYFCASSVGLGQGLSEKLFFGSGTQLSVL.

This sequence joins TRBV7-6 and TRBJ2-6; D unresolved. This CDR3 spans 17 amino acids. Trimming removed 5 bases at V and 0 bases at J, with 14 bases between. Germline V gene data show CDR1 as SGHVS and CDR2 as FNYEAQ. CDR3: CASSPPVAGSGANVLTF. The DNA of the CDR3 is TGTGCCAGCAGCCCCCCAGTAGCTGGCTCTGGGGCCAACGTCCTGACTTTC.

The CDR3 loop reads CASSQGDRSNQPQHF. The CDR3 DNA is TGTGCCAGCAGCCAAGGGGACAGAAGCAATCAGCCCCAGCATTTT. The J gene is TRBJ1-5, the V gene TRBV4-2; 7 bases are shared with TRBD1. With V trimmed by 1 base and J by 1 base, 1 base remained unmatched. The CDR3 sequence is 15 residues long. Germline CDR1 and CDR2: LGHNA and YNFKEQ.

The chain employs TRBV29-1 and TRBJ1-4; TRBD1 matches 7 bases. CDR1 SQVTM and CDR2 ANQGSEA come from the germline V gene. V lost 6 bases to trimming and J lost 6 bases; unmatched junction nucleotides: 7. The CDR3 is 13 residues long. The CDR3 region has the DNA TGCAGCGTGGCGGCAGGGGGAGATGAAAAACTGTTTTTT. Amino acid sequence: CSVAAGGDEKLFF.

The chain is built from TRBV5-5 and TRBJ2-7; D not certain. Germline values: CDR1 SGHKS, CDR2 YYEKEE (reference sequence). The CDR3 is 14 amino acids. Trimming pared 0 bases from V and 3 bases from J, leaving 10 bases between. CDR3 in DNA: TGTGCCAGCAGCTTGGTGTCAGGAAACTACGAGCAGTACTTC. It specifies CASSLVSGNYEQYF. Full variable domain (outside the CDR3, taken from reference TRBV5-5 and TRBJ2-7): DAGVTQSPTHLIKTRGQQVTLRCSPISGHKSVSWYQQVLGQGPQFIFQYYEKEERGRGNFPDRFSARQFPNYSSELNVNALLLGDSALYLCASSLVSGNYEQYFGPGTRLTVT.

The CDR3 sequence is CASSSTGGSYEQYF. Written as DNA, the CDR3 is TGTGCCAGCAGCTCGACAGGGGGCTCTTACGAGCAGTACTTC. The chain employs TRBV7-3 and TRBJ2-7; 10 bases match TRBD1. This CDR3 contains 14 residues. V was pared by 4 bases and J by 4 bases, with 4 bases of the junction left unmatched. Germline lookup yields CDR1 SGHTA and CDR2 FQGTGA.

V is TRBV4-2 and J is TRBJ1-6; 9 positions agree with TRBD1. V lost 8 bases to trimming and J lost 8 bases; unmatched junction nucleotides: 7. Germline V gene data show CDR1 as LGHNA and CDR2 as YNFKEQ. The CDR3 has 14 residues. The CDR3 DNA reads TGTGCCAGCCAATCGACAGGGGGGTATTCACCCCTCCACTTT. It specifies CASQSTGGYSPLHF.

The chain links TRBV7-6 to TRBJ2-3; D possibly corresponds to TRBD2 (5 bases). This CDR3 is built from 16 residues. Germline CDR1 and CDR2: SGHVS and FNYEAQ. V was cut by 5 bases and J by 6 bases, with 21 bases left in between. CDR3 sequence reads: CASSPPSPGSGDTQYF. The CDR3 region has the DNA TGTGCCAGCAGCCCCCCCAGCCCGGGGTCGGGGGATACGCAGTATTTT.

The chain has TRBV4-1 and TRBJ1-2; 10 nucleotides align to TRBD1. The germline V gene encodes CDR1 MGHRA and CDR2 YSYEKL. This CDR3 has 12 residues. Trimming at V came to 6 bases and at J to 10 bases, leaving 5 bases not matched to a gene. The CDR3 is CASRPGTGAYTF. The CDR3 nucleotides are TGCGCCAGCAGGCCGGGGACAGGGGCCTACACCTTC.

This chain uses TRBV7-2 with TRBJ1-2, with 9 bases matching TRBD1. The CDR3 spans 14 residues. Germline V gives CDR1 SGHTA, CDR2 FQGNSA. V lost 10 bases, J lost 5 bases, and 11 bases stayed unmatched. Written as DNA, the CDR3 is TGTGCCACCTCCCCGGACAGGGGAGGATATGGCTACACCTTC. Protein product: CATSPDRGGYGYTF.

The chain uses TRBV5-4 and TRBJ2-7, with 10 bases identical to TRBD1. The V and J ends lost 4 bases and 2 bases, in that order; junction bases with no gene match: 9. The CDR3 is 16 amino acids. From germline, CDR1 is SGHNT and CDR2 YYREEE (reference sequence). Here the CDR3 reads CASSRGGTGATYEQYF. The CDR3 DNA reads TGTGCCAGCAGCCGGGGGGGGACAGGGGCTACCTACGAGCAGTACTTC.

V is TRBV5-1 and J is TRBJ2-1, with D hard to call. The CDR3 sequence is 15 residues long. Trimming took off 0 bases at V and 8 bases at J, with 15 bases between the two ends. Germline V CDR1 and CDR2: SGHRS, YFSETQ. CDR3 DNA sequence: TGCGCCAGCAGCTTGGACAGCCCCTCAATCGATGAGCAGTTCTTC. Its protein product is CASSLDSPSIDEQFF.

This chain connects TRBV29-1 to TRBJ2-1, with TRBD1 matching over 10 bases. Losses at the gene ends were 4 bases for V and 9 bases for J; bases not matched to a gene: 6. The germline V gene has CDR1 SQVTM and CDR2 ANQGSEA. The CDR3 has 13 amino acids. CDR3 in DNA: TGCAGCGTTGGCCGGCGACAGGGGGCTGAGCAGTTCTTC. This encodes CSVGRRQGAEQFF.

The chain joins TRBV5-1 to TRBJ1-4; D might be TRBD1 (5 bases). This CDR3 has 14 residues. Trimming removed 2 bases from V and 8 bases from J, with 13 bases in between. Germline lookup yields CDR1 SGHRS and CDR2 YFSETQ. CDR3 loop: CASSFRRGGEKLFF. The CDR3 nucleotides read TGCGCCAGCAGCTTTCGGAGGGGCGGGGAAAAACTGTTTTTT.

CDR3 coding DNA: TGTGCCAGCAGCCAAACACAGGGGGCGCTTGGCTACACCTTC. Its protein product is CASSQTQGALGYTF. The J gene is TRBJ1-2, the V gene TRBV7-3, with 9 bases lining up with TRBD1. The length of the CDR3 is 14 residues. V shed 5 bases and J 7 bases; nucleotides not matched to a gene: 8. Germline V gene data show CDR1 as SGHTA and CDR2 as FQGTGA.

The chain has TRBV4-3 and TRBJ1-2; possibly TRBD1 for D (6 bases). Germline CDR1 reads LGHNA; CDR2 reads YSLEER. The germline V and J ends were trimmed by 3 bases and 10 bases, with 18 bases remaining between them. The CDR3 runs to 14 residues. CDR3 DNA: TGCGCCAGCAGCCACCTGGACAGTCCAGCTTCCTACACCTTC. It is translated as CASSHLDSPASYTF.

The chain combines TRBV19 with TRBJ1-2; D is perhaps TRBD1 (6 bases). The ends were cut back, 3 bases at V and 2 bases at J, with 19 bases in the middle. Germline CDR1 reads LNHDA; CDR2 reads SQIVND (reference sequence). This CDR3 contains 17 residues. The CDR3 DNA sequence: TGTGCCAGTAGTATTTCCCTGGCAGGGGAAGGGAACTATGGCTACACCTTC. Its translation is CASSISLAGEGNYGYTF.

This clone was observed a few times. This chain links TRBV3-1 (or the pseudogene TRBV3-2) with TRBJ1-5; D gene uncertain. The CDR3 consists of 15 residues. Trimming removed 0 bases from V and 1 base from J, with 7 bases in between. In germline, CDR1 is LGHDT, CDR2 YNNKEL (reference sequence). CDR3 amino acids: CASSQDSRSNQPQHF. In DNA, the CDR3 is TGTGCCAGCAGCCAAGATAGTCGCAGCAATCAGCCCCAGCATTTT.

The V call is TRBV6-5, the J call TRBJ1-6; weak D call: TRBD1 (6 bases). Trimming shortened V by 7 bases and J by 8 bases, and 15 bases separated the two germline ends. Germline V gene data show CDR1 as MNHEY and CDR2 as SVGAGI. There are 14 residues in the CDR3. CDR3 nucleotides: TGTGCCAGCACCGAGACAGGAGGCTATTCACCCCTCCACTTT. It yields the protein CASTETGGYSPLHF.

This clone was recorded only once. This chain connects TRBV7-2 to TRBJ2-7; 10 bases line up with TRBD2. J gave up 6 bases and V 1 base, and 9 bases lay outside the gene matches. CDR3 length: 16 residues. Germline CDR1 and CDR2: SGHTA and FQGNSA. This CDR3 is CASSLEAGGPSREQYF. Here the CDR3 DNA reads TGTGCCAGCAGCTTAGAAGCGGGGGGGCCCTCACGCGAGCAGTACTTC. The entire variable domain, with the rest obtained from reference TRBV7-2 and TRBJ2-7, is as follows: GAGVSQSPSNKVTEKGKDVELRCDPISGHTALYWYRQSLGQGLEFLIYFQGNSAPDKSGLPSDRFSAERTGGSVSTLTIQRTQQEDSAVYLCASSLEAGGPSREQYFGPGTRLTVT.

This clone was found a few times. The J gene is TRBJ2-5, the V gene TRBV7-2, with D possibly matching TRBD1 (7 bases). This CDR3 has 12 residues. Germline CDR1 reads SGHTA; CDR2 reads FQGNSA. Trimming stripped 7 bases from V and 5 bases from J, with 11 bases between. CDR3 sequence (DNA): TGTGCCAGCACTCCAGGGGGGGAGACCCAGTACTTC. Translating it yields CASTPGGETQYF.

V is TRBV14 and J is TRBJ2-2; D gene unclear. Trimming left V 2 bases short and J 4 bases short, with 14 bases between. This CDR3 is 16 amino acids long. Germline loops: CDR1 SGHDN, CDR2 FVKESK. The CDR3 nucleotides are TGTGCCAGCAGCCAACCCCCCGGGTGGAGCACCGGGGAGCTGTTTTTT. Amino acids: CASSQPPGWSTGELFF.

The chain recombines TRBV4-2 with TRBJ2-2, with 8 nucleotides matching TRBD1. The CDR3 runs to 14 residues. The germline CDR1 and CDR2 sequences are LGHNA and YNFKEQ. V gave up 3 bases and J gave up 6 bases; unmatched junction bases: 3. Here the CDR3 reads CASSHGQGAGELFF. Here the CDR3 DNA reads TGTGCCAGCAGCCATGGACAGGGTGCCGGGGAGCTGTTTTTT.